This T cell receptor beta chain was recorded in a study of blood T cell repertoires in COVID-19. Turning to the study itself: The study drew acute and convalescent COVID-19 samples from the United States, Italy and Spain.

Libraries were prepared by immunoSEQ multiplex PCR; TCRdb keeps only in-frame clonotypes and omits some of them. The sample holds about 120,000 clones, around nine tenths seen once. The CDR3 runs to 16 residues. The germline V gene has CDR1 SGDLS and CDR2 YYNGEE. V shed 4 bases, J shed 0 bases, and the junction held 9 bases outside the gene matches. The TCR originated in a man aged 40-50 years with acute or convalescent COVID-19. The sequencing sample was made of peripheral blood. The rearrangement joins TRBV9 to TRBJ2-7, with 8 bases matching TRBD2. The CDR3, as DNA: TGTGCCAGCAGCCCTTCCAGCGGGAGTAACTCCTACGAGCAGTACTTC. Protein product: CASSPSSGSNSYEQYF. The full variable domain, rest sourced from reference TRBV9 and TRBJ2-7, is DSGVTQTPKHLITATGQRVTLRCSPRSGDLSVYWYQQSLDQGLQFLIQYYNGEERAKGNILERFSAQQFPDLHSELNLSSLELGDSALYFCASSPSSGSNSYEQYFGPGTRLTVT.